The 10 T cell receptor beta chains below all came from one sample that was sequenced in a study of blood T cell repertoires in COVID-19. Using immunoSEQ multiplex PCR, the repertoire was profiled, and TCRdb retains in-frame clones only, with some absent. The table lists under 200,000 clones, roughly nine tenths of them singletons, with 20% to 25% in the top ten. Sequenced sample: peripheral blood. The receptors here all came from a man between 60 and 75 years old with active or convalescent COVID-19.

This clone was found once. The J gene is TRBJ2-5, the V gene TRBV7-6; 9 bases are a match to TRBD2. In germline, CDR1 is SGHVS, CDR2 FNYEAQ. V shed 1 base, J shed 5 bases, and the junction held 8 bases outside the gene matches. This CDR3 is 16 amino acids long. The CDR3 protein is CASSLDSGTSWETQYF. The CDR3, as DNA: TGTGCCAGCAGCTTAGATTCCGGGACTAGCTGGGAGACCCAGTACTTC.

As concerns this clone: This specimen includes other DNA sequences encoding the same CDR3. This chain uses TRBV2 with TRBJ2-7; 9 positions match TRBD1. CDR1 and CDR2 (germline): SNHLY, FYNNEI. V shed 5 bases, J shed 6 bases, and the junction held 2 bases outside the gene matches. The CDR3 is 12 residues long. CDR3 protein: CASSKTGGEQYF. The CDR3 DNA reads TGTGCCAGCAGTAAGACAGGGGGCGAGCAGTACTTC.

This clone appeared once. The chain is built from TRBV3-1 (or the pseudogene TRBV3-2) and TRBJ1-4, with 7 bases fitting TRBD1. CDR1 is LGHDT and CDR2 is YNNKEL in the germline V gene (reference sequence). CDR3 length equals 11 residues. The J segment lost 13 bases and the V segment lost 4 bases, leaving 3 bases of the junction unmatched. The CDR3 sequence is CASSRTGVLFF. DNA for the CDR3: TGTGCCAGCAGCCGAACAGGGGTACTGTTTTTT.

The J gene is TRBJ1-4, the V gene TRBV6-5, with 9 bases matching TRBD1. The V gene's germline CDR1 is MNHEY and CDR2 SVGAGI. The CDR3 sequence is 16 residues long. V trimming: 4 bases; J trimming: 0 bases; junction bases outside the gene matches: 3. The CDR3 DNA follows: TGTGCCAGCAGTTCGAGGACAGGGGCAACTAATGAAAAACTGTTTTTT. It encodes CASSSRTGATNEKLFF.

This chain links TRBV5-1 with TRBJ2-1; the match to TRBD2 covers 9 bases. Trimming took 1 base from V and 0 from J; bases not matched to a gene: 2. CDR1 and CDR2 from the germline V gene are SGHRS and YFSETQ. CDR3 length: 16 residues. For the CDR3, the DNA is TGCGCCAGCAGCTTGTTTAGCGGGGGCTCCTACAATGAGCAGTTCTTC. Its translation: CASSLFSGGSYNEQFF. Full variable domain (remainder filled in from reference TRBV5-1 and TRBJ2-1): KAGVTQTPRYLIKTRGQQVTLSCSPISGHRSVSWYQQTPGQGLQFLFEYFSETQRNKGNFPGRFSGRQFSNSRSEMNVSTLELGDSALYLCASSLFSGGSYNEQFFGPGTRLTVL.

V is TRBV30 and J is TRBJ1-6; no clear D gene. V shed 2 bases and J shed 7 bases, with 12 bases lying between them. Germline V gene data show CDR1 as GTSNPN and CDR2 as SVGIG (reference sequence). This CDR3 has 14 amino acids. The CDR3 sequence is CAWSFSVYNSPLHF. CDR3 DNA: TGTGCCTGGAGTTTCTCAGTGTACAATTCACCCCTCCACTTT.

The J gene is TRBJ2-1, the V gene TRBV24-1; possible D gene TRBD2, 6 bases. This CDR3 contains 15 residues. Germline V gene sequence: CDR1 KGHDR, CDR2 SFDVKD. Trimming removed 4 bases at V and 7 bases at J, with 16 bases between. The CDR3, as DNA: TGTGCCACCAGTGAGGAGGGTACTATGGGGAATGAGCAGTTCTTC. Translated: CATSEEGTMGNEQFF.

CDR3 sequence reads: CASSHLAGSYEQYF. The CDR3, as DNA: TGTGCCAGCAGCCATCTAGCGGGCTCCTACGAGCAGTACTTC. The gene calls are TRBV5-4 and TRBJ2-7, with 8 bases lining up with TRBD2. The CDR3 covers 14 residues. CDR1 SGHNT and CDR2 YYREEE come from the germline V gene (reference sequence). Trimming removed 4 bases from V and 0 bases from J; junction bases left unmatched: 3. Full variable domain (remainder filled in from reference TRBV5-4 and TRBJ2-7): ETGVTQSPTHLIKTRGQQVTLRCSSQSGHNTVSWYQQALGQGPQFIFQYYREEENGRGNFPPRFSGLQFPNYSSELNVNALELDDSALYLCASSHLAGSYEQYFGPGTRLTVT.

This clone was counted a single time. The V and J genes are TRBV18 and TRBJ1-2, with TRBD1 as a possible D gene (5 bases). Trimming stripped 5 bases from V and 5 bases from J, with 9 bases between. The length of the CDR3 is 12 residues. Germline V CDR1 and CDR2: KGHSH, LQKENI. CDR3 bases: TGTGCCAGCTCAGAACAGGAGTATGGCTACACCTTC. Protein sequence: CASSEQEYGYTF.

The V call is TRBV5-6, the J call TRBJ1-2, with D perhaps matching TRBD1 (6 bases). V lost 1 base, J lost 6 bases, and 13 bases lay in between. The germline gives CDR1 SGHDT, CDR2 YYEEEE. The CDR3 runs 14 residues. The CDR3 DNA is TGTGCCAGCAGCTTGAGGCAGGGGAGTAATGGCTACACCTTC. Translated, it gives CASSLRQGSNGYTF.